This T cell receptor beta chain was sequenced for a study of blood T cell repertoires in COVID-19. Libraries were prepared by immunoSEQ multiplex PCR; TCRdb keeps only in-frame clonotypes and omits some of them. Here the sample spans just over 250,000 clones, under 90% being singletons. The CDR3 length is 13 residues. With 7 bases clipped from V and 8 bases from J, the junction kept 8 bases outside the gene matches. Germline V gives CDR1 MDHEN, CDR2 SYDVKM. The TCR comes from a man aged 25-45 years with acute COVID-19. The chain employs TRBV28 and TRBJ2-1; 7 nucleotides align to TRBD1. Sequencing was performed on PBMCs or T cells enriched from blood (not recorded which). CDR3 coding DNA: TGTGCCAGCATAGACAGGGTGTGGGATGAGCAGTTCTTC. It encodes CASIDRVWDEQFF.